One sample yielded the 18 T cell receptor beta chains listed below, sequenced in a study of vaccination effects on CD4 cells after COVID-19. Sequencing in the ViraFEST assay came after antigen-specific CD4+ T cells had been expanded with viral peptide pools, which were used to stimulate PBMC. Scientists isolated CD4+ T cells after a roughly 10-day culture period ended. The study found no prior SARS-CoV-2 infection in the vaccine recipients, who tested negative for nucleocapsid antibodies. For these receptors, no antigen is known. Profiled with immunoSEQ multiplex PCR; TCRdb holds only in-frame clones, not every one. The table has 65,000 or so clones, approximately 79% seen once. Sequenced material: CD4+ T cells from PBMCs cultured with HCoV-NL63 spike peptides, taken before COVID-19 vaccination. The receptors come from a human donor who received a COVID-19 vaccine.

The CDR3 here is CASREGGRDTIYF. The CDR3 DNA reads as TGTGCCAGCAGAGAGGGAGGTAGGGACACCATATATTTT. This rearrangement joins TRBV27 to TRBJ1-3; no clear D gene. The CDR3 is made up of 13 amino acids. Germline V gene lookup returns CDR1 MNHEY and CDR2 SMNVEV (reference sequence). The ends were cut back, 6 bases at V and 8 bases at J, with 14 bases in the middle.

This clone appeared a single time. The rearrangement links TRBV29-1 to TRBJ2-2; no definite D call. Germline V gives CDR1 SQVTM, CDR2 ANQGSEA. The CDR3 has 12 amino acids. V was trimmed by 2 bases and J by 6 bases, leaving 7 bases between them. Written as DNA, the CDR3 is TGCAGCGTTGAATCCACCGCCGGGGAGCTGTTTTTT. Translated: CSVESTAGELFF.

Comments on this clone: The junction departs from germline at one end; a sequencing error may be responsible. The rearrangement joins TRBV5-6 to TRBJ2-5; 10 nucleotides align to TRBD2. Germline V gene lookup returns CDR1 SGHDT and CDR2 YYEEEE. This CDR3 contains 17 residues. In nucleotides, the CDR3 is TGTGCCAGCACCTTGCGAGCGGGGGGGCTACTCCAAGAGACCCAGTACTTC. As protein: CASTLRAGGLLQETQYF.

CDR3 coding DNA: TGTGCCAGCAGCCCTGGACTAGGGGCAATGGCAGATACGCAGTATTTT. Its translation: CASSPGLGAMADTQYF. The chain joins TRBV7-2 to TRBJ2-3; the match to TRBD2 covers 7 bases. Germline trimming cut 5 bases from V and 4 bases from J; bases unmatched to any gene: 12. The CDR3 loop spans 16 amino acids. CDR1 is SGHTA and CDR2 is FQGNSA in the germline V gene.

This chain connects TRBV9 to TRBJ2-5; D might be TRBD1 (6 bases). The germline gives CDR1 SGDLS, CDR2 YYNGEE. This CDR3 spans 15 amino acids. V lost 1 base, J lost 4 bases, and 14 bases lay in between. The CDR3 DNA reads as TGTGCCAGCAGCGTAAACGTGGGGGCTGGAGAGACCCAGTACTTC. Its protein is CASSVNVGAGETQYF.

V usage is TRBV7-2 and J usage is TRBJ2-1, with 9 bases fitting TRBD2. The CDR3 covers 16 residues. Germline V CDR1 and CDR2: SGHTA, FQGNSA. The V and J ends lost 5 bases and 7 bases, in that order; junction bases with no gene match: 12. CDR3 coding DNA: TGTGCCAGCAGCCCGGGAGGGACTAGCATGACGAATGAGCAGTTCTTC. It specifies CASSPGGTSMTNEQFF. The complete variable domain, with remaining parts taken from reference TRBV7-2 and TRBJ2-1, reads GAGVSQSPSNKVTEKGKDVELRCDPISGHTALYWYRQSLGQGLEFLIYFQGNSAPDKSGLPSDRFSAERTGGSVSTLTIQRTQQEDSAVYLCASSPGGTSMTNEQFFGPGTRLTVL.

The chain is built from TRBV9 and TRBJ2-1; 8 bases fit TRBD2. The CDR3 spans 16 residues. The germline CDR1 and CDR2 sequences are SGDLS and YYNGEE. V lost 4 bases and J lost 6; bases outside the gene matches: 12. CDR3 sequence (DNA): TGTGCCAGCAGCCCGCCGGGGGGGAATATCTTCAATGAGCAGTTCTTC. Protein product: CASSPPGGNIFNEQFF. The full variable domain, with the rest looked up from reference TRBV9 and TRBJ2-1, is DSGVTQTPKHLITATGQRVTLRCSPRSGDLSVYWYQQSLDQGLQFLIQYYNGEERAKGNILERFSAQQFPDLHSELNLSSLELGDSALYFCASSPPGGNIFNEQFFGPGTRLTVL.

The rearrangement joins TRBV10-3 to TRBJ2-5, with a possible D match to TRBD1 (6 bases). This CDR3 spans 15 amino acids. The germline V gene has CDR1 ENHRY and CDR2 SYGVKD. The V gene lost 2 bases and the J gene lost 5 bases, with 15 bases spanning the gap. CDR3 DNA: TGTGCCATCAGTGAGCCAGGGGCCTCCGGGGAGACCCAGTACTTC. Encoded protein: CAISEPGASGETQYF.

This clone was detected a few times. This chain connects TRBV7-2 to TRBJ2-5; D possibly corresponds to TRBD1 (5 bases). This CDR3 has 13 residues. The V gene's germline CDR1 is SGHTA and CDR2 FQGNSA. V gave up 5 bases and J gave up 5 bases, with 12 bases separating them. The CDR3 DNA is TGTGCCAGCAGCCCCAGGGTTACGGAGACCCAGTACTTC. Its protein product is CASSPRVTETQYF.

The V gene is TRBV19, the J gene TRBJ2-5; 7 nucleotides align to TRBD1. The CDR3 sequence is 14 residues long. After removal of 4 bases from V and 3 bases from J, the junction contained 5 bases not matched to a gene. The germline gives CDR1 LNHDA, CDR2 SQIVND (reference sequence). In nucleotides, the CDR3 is TGTGCCAGTAGTACTCCGACAGGGAAAGAGACCCAGTACTTC. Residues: CASSTPTGKETQYF.

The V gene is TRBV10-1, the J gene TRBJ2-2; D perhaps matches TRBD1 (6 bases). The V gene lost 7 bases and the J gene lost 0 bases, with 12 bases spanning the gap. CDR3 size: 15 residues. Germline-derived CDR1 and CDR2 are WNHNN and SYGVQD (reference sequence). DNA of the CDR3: TGCGCCAGCAATACGGGACAAGCGAACACCGGGGAGCTGTTTTTT. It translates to CASNTGQANTGELFF.

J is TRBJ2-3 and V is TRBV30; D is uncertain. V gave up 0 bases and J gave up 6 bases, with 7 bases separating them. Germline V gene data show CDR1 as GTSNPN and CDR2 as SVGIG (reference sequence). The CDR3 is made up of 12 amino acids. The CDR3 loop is CAWSVLADTQYF. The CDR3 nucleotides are TGTGCCTGGAGTGTTCTTGCGGATACGCAGTATTTT.

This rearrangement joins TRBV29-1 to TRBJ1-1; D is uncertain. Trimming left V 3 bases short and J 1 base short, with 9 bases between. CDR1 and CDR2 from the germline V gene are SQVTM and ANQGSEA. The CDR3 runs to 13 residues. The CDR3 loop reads CSVDSVGNTEAFF. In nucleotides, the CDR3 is TGCAGCGTTGACTCGGTCGGGAACACTGAAGCTTTCTTT.

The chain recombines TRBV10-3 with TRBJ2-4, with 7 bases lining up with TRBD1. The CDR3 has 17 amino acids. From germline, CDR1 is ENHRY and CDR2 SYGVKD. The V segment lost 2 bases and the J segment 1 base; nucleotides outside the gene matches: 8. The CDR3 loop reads CAISERGGAVAKNIQYF. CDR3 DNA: TGTGCCATCAGTGAGAGAGGGGGCGCGGTGGCCAAAAACATTCAGTACTTC.

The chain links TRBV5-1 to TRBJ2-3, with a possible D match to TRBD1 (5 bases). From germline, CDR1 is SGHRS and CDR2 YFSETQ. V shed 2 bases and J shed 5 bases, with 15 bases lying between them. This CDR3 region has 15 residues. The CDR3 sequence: CASSFRAEEGDTQYF. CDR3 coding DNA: TGCGCCAGCAGCTTCAGGGCCGAGGAAGGAGATACGCAGTATTTT.

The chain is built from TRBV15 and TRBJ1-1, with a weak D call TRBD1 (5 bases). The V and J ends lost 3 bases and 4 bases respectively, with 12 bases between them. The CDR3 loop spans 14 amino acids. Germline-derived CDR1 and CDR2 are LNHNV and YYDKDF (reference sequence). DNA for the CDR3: TGTGCCACCAGCAGGGGCCGTGGGGGCACTGAAGCTTTCTTT. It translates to CATSRGRGGTEAFF.

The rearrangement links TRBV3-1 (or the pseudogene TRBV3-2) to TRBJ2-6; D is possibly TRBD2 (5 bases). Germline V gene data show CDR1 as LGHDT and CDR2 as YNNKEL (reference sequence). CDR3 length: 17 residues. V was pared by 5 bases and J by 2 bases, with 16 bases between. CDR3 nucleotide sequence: TGTGCCAGCAGCTCCGAGTCCGCGGGCGCTGGGGCCAACGTCCTGACTTTC. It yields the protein CASSSESAGAGANVLTF.

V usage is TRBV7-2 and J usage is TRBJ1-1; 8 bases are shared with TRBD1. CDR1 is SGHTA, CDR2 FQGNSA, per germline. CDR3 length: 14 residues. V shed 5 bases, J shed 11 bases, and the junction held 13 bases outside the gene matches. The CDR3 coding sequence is TGTGCCAGCAGCCTAGGGACGCACAGGGGGAGGGCTTTCTTT. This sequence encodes CASSLGTHRGRAFF.